This record covers a single T cell receptor (beta chain). This CDR3 contains 15 residues. V dropped 4 bases and J dropped 12; count of bases not matched to a gene: 14. CDR1 MNHEY and CDR2 SMNVEV come from the germline V gene (reference sequence). Only in-frame clones appear in the TCRdb table, and some are missing; sequencing was by immunoSEQ multiplex PCR. The table shows approximately 260,000 clones, with nearly 90% occurring only once. This entry is derived from a study of blood T cell repertoires in COVID-19. About the research overall: Samples representing acute and convalescent COVID-19 were sourced from the United States, Italy and Spain.

This TCR was recovered from a woman aged 60 to 75 who had recovered from COVID-19. Material: PBMCs or T cells enriched from blood (not recorded which). The rearrangement uses TRBV27 and TRBJ2-1, with 8 bases that match TRBD2. The CDR3: CASSSPGGGGKGQFF. Written as DNA, the CDR3 is TGTGCCAGCAGTTCCCCGGGGGGGGGAGGGAAAGGGCAGTTCTTC.